The clone carrying this T cell receptor (beta chain) was detected ten times or more. The target antigen is unknown. The data stem from a study of CD8+CD57+ T cells in acquired aplastic anemia. Study at large: An average of 3.2 ug of DNA was obtained from sorted CD4+ and CD8+ cells. CD4+ cell libraries from healthy donors averaged approximately 10 million reads. Study observations and caveats: About 29 CD8+ CDR3 sequences occurred in both the patients and the controls. Simpson's diversity of CD8+ cells was not significantly different in patients compared with controls.

This CDR3 is built from 14 residues. Germline CDR1 LNHDA, CDR2 SQIVND (reference sequence). V lost 3 bases and J lost 1, with 10 bases in between. Genomic DNA was employed as the template in profiling TCR beta VDJ and CDR3. TCRdb independently ran MiXCR on the reads; one entry per CDR3 protein. The sample has about 200,000 distinct CDR3 sequences; almost 35% are singletons. The TCR originated in a human donor in good health, serving as a control. The chain recombines TRBV19 with TRBJ2-7; D is unclear. The sequenced material came from sorted CD4+, CD8+, or CD8+CD57+ T cells (not recorded which) from PBMCs. In nucleotides, the CDR3 is TGTGCCAGTAGTATCTCGCAGGCTTCCTACGAGCAGTACTTC. This encodes CASSISQASYEQYF. Drawing the rest from reference TRBV19 and TRBJ2-7, the complete variable domain is DGGITQSPKYLFRKEGQNVTLSCEQNLNHDAMYWYRQDPGQGLRLIYYSQIVNDFQKGDIAEGYSVSREKKESFPLTVTSAQKNPTAFYLCASSISQASYEQYFGPGTRLTVT.